Here is one TCR beta chain with its context. The source of the sample is a study of blood T cell repertoires in COVID-19. Study as a whole: Material from acute and convalescent COVID-19 was sourced from the United States, Italy and Spain.

Produced via immunoSEQ multiplex PCR; TCRdb's table is partial and in-frame only. The sample contains more than 60,000 clones, about 87% of which appear only once. The clonotype originates from a man between 60 and 75 years old with acute or convalescent COVID-19. Sample: peripheral blood.

The CDR3 here is CASSFMGQNSNYGYTF. DNA of the CDR3: TGTGCCAGCAGTTTTATGGGACAGAATTCTAACTATGGCTACACCTTC. The chain joins TRBV6-5 to TRBJ1-2; TRBD1 matches 7 bases. In germline, CDR1 is MNHEY, CDR2 SVGAGI. The CDR3 is 16 residues long. Losses at the gene ends were 4 bases for V and 0 bases for J; bases not matched to a gene: 8.